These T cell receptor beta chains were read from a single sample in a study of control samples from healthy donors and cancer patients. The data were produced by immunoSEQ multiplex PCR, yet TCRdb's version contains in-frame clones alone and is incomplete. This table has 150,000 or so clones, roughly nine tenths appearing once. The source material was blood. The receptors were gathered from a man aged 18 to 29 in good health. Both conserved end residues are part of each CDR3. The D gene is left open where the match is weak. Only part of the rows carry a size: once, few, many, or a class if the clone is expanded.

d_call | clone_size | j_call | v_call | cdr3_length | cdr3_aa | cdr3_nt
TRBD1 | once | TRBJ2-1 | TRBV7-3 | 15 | CASSYGDSSYNEQFF | TGTGCCAGCAGCTACGGGGACAGCAGCTACAATGAGCAGTTCTTC
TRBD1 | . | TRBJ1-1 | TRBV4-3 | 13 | CASSRTGGTEAFF | TGCGCCAGCAGCCGAACAGGGGGCACTGAAGCTTTCTTT
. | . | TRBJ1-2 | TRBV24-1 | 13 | CATSEGSGYGYTF | TGTGCCACCAGTGAGGGCAGCGGCTATGGCTACACCTTC
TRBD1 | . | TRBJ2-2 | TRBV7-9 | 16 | CASSPPGQGSTGELFF | TGTGCCAGCAGCCCACCGGGACAGGGAAGCACCGGGGAGCTGTTTTTT
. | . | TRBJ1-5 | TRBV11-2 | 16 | CASSLAGVGSNQPQHF | TGTGCCAGCAGCTTAGCGGGGGTAGGGAGCAATCAGCCCCAGCATTTT
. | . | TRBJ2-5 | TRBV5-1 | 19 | CASSLRWGLRDSREETQYF | TGCGCCAGCAGCTTGCGATGGGGGCTTAGGGACTCGAGGGAAGAGACCCAGTACTTC
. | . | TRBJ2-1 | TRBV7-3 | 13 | CASSPGLWGEQFF | TGTGCCAGCAGCCCGGGCCTATGGGGTGAGCAGTTCTTC
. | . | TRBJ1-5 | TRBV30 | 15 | CAWSQQVGNNQPQHF | TGTGCCTGGAGTCAACAGGTCGGAAACAATCAGCCCCAGCATTTT
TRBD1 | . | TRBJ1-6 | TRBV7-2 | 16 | CASSLAFDRGYSPLHF | TGTGCCAGCAGCTTAGCGTTTGACAGGGGTTATTCACCCCTCCACTTT
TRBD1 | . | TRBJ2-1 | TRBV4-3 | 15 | CASSPDRSSYNEQFF | TGCGCCAGCAGCCCGGACAGGAGCTCCTACAATGAGCAGTTCTTC
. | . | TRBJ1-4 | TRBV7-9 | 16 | CASSFPGEGLEEKLFF | TGTGCCAGCAGCTTTCCTGGAGAGGGGCTGGAGGAAAAACTGTTTTTT
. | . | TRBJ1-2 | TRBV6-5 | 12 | CASRQDLYGYTF | TGTGCCAGCAGACAGGACCTCTATGGCTACACCTTC
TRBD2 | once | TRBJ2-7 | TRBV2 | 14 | CASKVTSGGGEQYF | TGTGCCAGCAAAGTGACTAGCGGGGGGGGCGAGCAGTACTTC
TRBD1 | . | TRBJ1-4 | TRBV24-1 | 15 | CATSDGQGDGEKLFF | TGTGCCACCAGTGATGGACAGGGAGATGGTGAAAAACTGTTTTTT
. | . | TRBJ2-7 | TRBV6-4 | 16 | CASSEGAGTPIYEQYF | TGTGCCAGCAGCGAAGGGGCCGGGACACCTATATACGAGCAGTACTTC
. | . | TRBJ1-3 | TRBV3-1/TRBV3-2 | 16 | CASTQQAAVSGNTIYF | TGTGCCAGCACTCAACAGGCGGCGGTCTCTGGAAACACCATATATTTT
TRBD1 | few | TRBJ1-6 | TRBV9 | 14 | CASSPGTGGSPLHF | TGTGCCAGCAGCCCCGGGACAGGAGGTTCACCCCTCCACTTT